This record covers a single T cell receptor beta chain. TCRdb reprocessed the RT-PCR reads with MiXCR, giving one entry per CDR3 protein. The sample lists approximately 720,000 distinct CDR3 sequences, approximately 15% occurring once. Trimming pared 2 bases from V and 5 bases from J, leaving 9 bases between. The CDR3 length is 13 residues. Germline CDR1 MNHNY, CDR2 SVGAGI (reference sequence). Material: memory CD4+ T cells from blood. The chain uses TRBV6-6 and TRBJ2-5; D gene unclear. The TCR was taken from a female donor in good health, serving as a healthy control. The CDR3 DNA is TGTGCCAGCAGTTACGATCTTTATGAGACCCAGTACTTC. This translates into CASSYDLYETQYF.